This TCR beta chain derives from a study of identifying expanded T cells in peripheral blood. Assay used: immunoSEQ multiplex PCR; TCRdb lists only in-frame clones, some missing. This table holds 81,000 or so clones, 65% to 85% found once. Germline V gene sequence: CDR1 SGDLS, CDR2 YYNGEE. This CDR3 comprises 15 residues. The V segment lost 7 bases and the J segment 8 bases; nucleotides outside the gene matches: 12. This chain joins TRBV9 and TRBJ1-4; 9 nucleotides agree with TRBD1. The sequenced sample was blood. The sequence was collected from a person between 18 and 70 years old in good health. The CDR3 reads CASGGQGLPGEKLFF. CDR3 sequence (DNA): TGTGCCAGCGGGGGACAGGGTCTACCGGGCGAAAAACTGTTTTTT.